The 23 T cell receptor beta chains reported below all come from one sample, sequenced in a study of human T cells and chemical hapten exposure. TCRdb recomputed calls from the RACE reads with MiXCR, one row per CDR3 protein. This table holds around 40,000 distinct CDR3 sequences, roughly an eighth found once. Stated time point: patch test 3, about 24 weeks after DPC sensitization. Treatment noted: therapeutic diphenylcyclopropenone sensitization with weekly scalp DPC. Unseparated into fractions, whole blood served as the source from which total RNA was extracted. Sample: whole blood, taken in connection with sensitization to the hapten diphenylcyclopropenone (DPC). The source is a woman aged 40-49 years with alopecia areata. Some clones in this sample may be carry-over from other donors' samples.

This clonotype occurred many times. V usage is TRBV11-2 and J usage is TRBJ1-6; D gene uncertain. CDR3 length: 13 residues. Trimming stripped 2 bases from V and 7 bases from J, with 6 bases between. CDR1 and CDR2 (germline): SGHAT, FQNNGV. Here the CDR3 DNA reads TGTGCCAGCAGCTTAAGGGTAAATTCACCCCTCCACTTT. Its translation: CASSLRVNSPLHF.

The table lists this clonotype with a few counts. The rearrangement joins TRBV7-2 to TRBJ2-3, with TRBD2 as a possible D gene (7 bases). Trimming removed 4 bases from V and 2 bases from J, with 13 bases in between. In germline, CDR1 is SGHTA, CDR2 FQGNSA. There are 15 residues in the CDR3. In nucleotides, the CDR3 is TGTGCCAGCAGCTGGGGCGGGGGCCCCACAGATACGCAGTATTTT. Protein product: CASSWGGGPTDTQYF.

This clonotype appeared a few times. CDR3 region: CASRRQGPLIQYF. CDR3 nucleotide sequence: TGTGCCAGCAGAAGACAGGGACCCTTAATTCAGTACTTC. V is TRBV28 and J is TRBJ2-4; 7 bases match TRBD1. CDR3 length: 13 residues. J gave up 10 bases and V 6 bases, and 9 bases lay outside the gene matches. Germline V CDR1 and CDR2: MDHEN, SYDVKM.

This clonotype showed up many times. The V and J genes are TRBV6-5 and TRBJ2-7; D is unclear. The CDR3 loop spans 14 amino acids. V shed 5 bases and J shed 8 bases, with 19 bases lying between them. The germline gives CDR1 MNHEY, CDR2 SVGAGI. CDR3 nucleotides: TGTGCCAGCAGTCGGACGGGCCCCTCTGTCCAGCAGTACTTC. Encoded protein: CASSRTGPSVQQYF.

This clonotype was seen at least ten times. V gene TRBV5-1 combines with J gene TRBJ1-2; D remains ambiguous. Trimming took off 0 bases at V and 7 bases at J, with 10 bases between the two ends. CDR1 and CDR2 from the germline V gene are SGHRS and YFSETQ. The CDR3 spans 13 residues. In nucleotides, the CDR3 is TGCGCCAGCAGCTTGGACGGTTTAAGTGGCTACACCTTC. As protein: CASSLDGLSGYTF.

This clonotype came up a few times. The CDR3 reads CASSLRGLSSYNEQFF. CDR3 DNA: TGCGCCAGCAGCTTGCGGGGATTAAGCTCCTACAATGAGCAGTTCTTC. The gene calls are TRBV5-1 and TRBJ2-1; D is perhaps TRBD2 (5 bases). This CDR3 is 16 amino acids long. Germline values: CDR1 SGHRS, CDR2 YFSETQ. Between the trimmed V and J ends, which lost 1 base and 0 bases, there was a span of 11 bases.

This chain joins TRBV29-1 and TRBJ1-3, with D maybe TRBD1 (5 bases). The germline V and J ends were trimmed by 7 bases and 0 bases, with 7 bases remaining between them. Germline CDR1 reads SQVTM; CDR2 reads ANQGSEA. CDR3 length equals 12 residues. The CDR3 DNA is TGCAGCGCAGACAGCTCTGGAAACACCATATATTTT. It is translated as CSADSSGNTIYF.

Written as DNA, the CDR3 is TGTGCCAGCAGCGAGCCGGAGGGCCCCTACGAGCAGTACTTC. Translation gives CASSEPEGPYEQYF. V gene TRBV7-9 combines with J gene TRBJ2-7; TRBD2 is a possible D gene (6 bases). The germline V and J ends were trimmed by 5 bases and 2 bases, with 13 bases remaining between them. The CDR3 has 14 residues. Germline CDR1 and CDR2: SEHNR and FQNEAQ (reference sequence).

This clonotype was counted ten times or more. The chain has TRBV5-1 and TRBJ1-1; D is ambiguous. The length of the CDR3 is 14 residues. Germline V gene lookup returns CDR1 SGHRS and CDR2 YFSETQ. The V and J ends lost 0 bases and 3 bases respectively, with 9 bases between them. In DNA, the CDR3 is TGCGCCAGCAGCTTGGGGGCAGGCGACACTGAAGCTTTCTTT. Encoded protein: CASSLGAGDTEAFF.

This clonotype was seen at least ten times. This rearrangement joins TRBV4-1 to TRBJ1-6; TRBD1 agrees at 8 bases. Germline CDR1 is MGHRA and CDR2 is YSYEKL. The CDR3 length is 20 residues. V lost 4 bases and J lost 0; bases outside the gene matches: 14. CDR3 coding DNA: TGCGCCAGCAGCCTACGGACAGGGAAAGGGGCGAGCTCCTATAATTCACCCCTCCACTTT. Amino acid sequence: CASSLRTGKGASSYNSPLHF.

This clonotype was seen only a few times. The chain employs TRBV11-3 and TRBJ2-3; possible D gene TRBD1, 6 bases. Germline CDR1 and CDR2: SGHNT and YENEEA. The CDR3 loop spans 14 amino acids. Trimming took 5 bases from V and 3 from J, leaving 12 bases between them. CDR3 amino acids: CASSPQGITDTQYF. The CDR3 DNA reads as TGTGCCAGCAGCCCACAGGGTATAACAGATACGCAGTATTTT.

Of note for this clonotype: A much larger clone sits a single nucleotide away, making a read error possible. CDR3 sequence reads: CVSSLGAQFNEKLFF. The DNA of the CDR3 is TGTGTCAGCAGCTTAGGAGCGCAGTTTAATGAAAAACTGTTTTTT. The chain combines TRBV7-8 with TRBJ1-4, with D unclear. This CDR3 comprises 15 residues. Germline CDR1 reads SGHVS; CDR2 reads FQNEAQ.

This clonotype was recorded at least ten times. The chain links TRBV29-1 to TRBJ1-2; 7 positions match TRBD1. The J segment lost 2 bases and the V segment lost 1 base, leaving 4 bases of the junction unmatched. This CDR3 is built from 14 residues. Germline V lookup: CDR1 SQVTM, CDR2 ANQGSEA. Here the CDR3 reads CSVEAGQRNYGYTF. DNA for the CDR3: TGCAGCGTTGAAGCGGGACAGAGGAACTATGGCTACACCTTC.

The chain joins TRBV28 to TRBJ1-5; tentative D call: TRBD1 (5 bases). The CDR3 length is 14 residues. Germline V gene data show CDR1 as MDHEN and CDR2 as SYDVKM. V was pared by 7 bases and J by 3 bases, with 13 bases between. CDR3 sequence reads: CASTGASFNQPQHF. The DNA for the CDR3 is TGTGCCAGCACCGGGGCCAGCTTCAATCAGCCCCAGCATTTT.

This chain joins TRBV15 and TRBJ1-6; 8 bases line up with TRBD1. The J segment lost 10 bases and the V segment lost 1 base, leaving 9 bases of the junction unmatched. CDR3 size: 16 residues. Germline CDR1 LNHNV, CDR2 YYDKDF (reference sequence). The CDR3 region is CATSRGSGGYRSPLHF. The CDR3 DNA is TGTGCCACCAGCAGAGGGTCAGGGGGCTACAGGTCACCCCTCCACTTT.

This clonotype was recorded at least ten times. This rearrangement joins TRBV4-3 to TRBJ2-7; a possible D gene is TRBD1 (5 bases). The CDR3 has 15 residues. In germline, CDR1 is LGHNA, CDR2 YSLEER. The V gene lost 0 bases and the J gene lost 0 bases, with 9 bases spanning the gap. CDR3 nucleotide sequence: TGCGCCAGCAGCCAAGATGACAGCTACTCCTACGAGCAGTACTTC. Protein product: CASSQDDSYSYEQYF.

The rearrangement joins TRBV28 to TRBJ2-7; the match to TRBD1 covers 7 bases. After removal of 6 bases from V and 3 bases from J, the junction contained 14 bases not matched to a gene. CDR1 is MDHEN and CDR2 is SYDVKM in the germline V gene. There are 16 residues in the CDR3. The CDR3 spells CASSPETDRANYEQYF. CDR3 in DNA: TGTGCCAGCAGCCCTGAAACCGACAGGGCCAACTACGAGCAGTACTTC.

This clonotype was counted between two and nine times. This chain connects TRBV20-1 to TRBJ2-1, with D possibly called TRBD1 or TRBD2 (7 bases each). The CDR3 loop spans 16 amino acids. Germline loops: CDR1 DFQATT, CDR2 SNEGSKA (reference sequence). The V end lost 0 bases, the J end lost 4 bases, and 16 bases lay between the germline ends. The DNA for the CDR3 is TGCAGTGCTAGAGACCCCAGACAGGGAGGGTACAATGAGCAGTTCTTC. Translation gives CSARDPRQGGYNEQFF.

This clonotype came up many times. As DNA, the CDR3 is TGTGCCACCCGCCGAGAGGCGGGAGGGTACGAGCAGTACTTC. It specifies CATRREAGGYEQYF. The rearrangement joins TRBV6-4 to TRBJ2-7; 9 nucleotides line up with TRBD2. The V gene end was trimmed by 10 bases and the J gene end by 4 bases; junction bases not matched to a gene: 11. Looked up from germline, CDR1 is MRHNA and CDR2 is SNTAGT. This CDR3 region has 14 residues.

V is TRBV9 and J is TRBJ1-1; 9 nucleotides align to TRBD1. Trimming removed 4 bases from V and 10 bases from J; junction bases left unmatched: 2. Germline V gives CDR1 SGDLS, CDR2 YYNGEE. The CDR3 consists of 11 residues. Here the CDR3 DNA reads TGTGCCAGCAGCCCGGGACAGGGAGCTTTCTTT. Translated, it gives CASSPGQGAFF. The entire variable domain, with the rest obtained from reference TRBV9 and TRBJ1-1, is as follows: DSGVTQTPKHLITATGQRVTLRCSPRSGDLSVYWYQQSLDQGLQFLIQYYNGEERAKGNILERFSAQQFPDLHSELNLSSLELGDSALYFCASSPGQGAFFGQGTRLTVV.

This clonotype has only a few counts. The rearrangement links TRBV4-1 to TRBJ1-2; no clear D gene. The germline CDR1 and CDR2 sequences are MGHRA and YSYEKL. V lost 0 bases and J lost 0, with 8 bases in between. This CDR3 is built from 15 residues. CDR3 bases: TGCGCCAGCAGCCAAGATCATGACCCTAACTATGGCTACACCTTC. The encoded protein is CASSQDHDPNYGYTF.

This clonotype came up many times. V and J are TRBV2 and TRBJ1-5; D is ambiguous. This CDR3 is 13 amino acids long. V was pared by 6 bases and J by 0 bases, with 6 bases between. Germline V CDR1 and CDR2: SNHLY, FYNNEI. CDR3 nucleotides: TGTGCCAGCAGGGGAATTAGCAATCAGCCCCAGCATTTT. Residues: CASRGISNQPQHF.

The chain couples TRBV7-9 to TRBJ2-1; the match to TRBD2 covers 7 bases. Germline loops: CDR1 SEHNR, CDR2 FQNEAQ (reference sequence). CDR3 size: 15 residues. J lost 6 bases, V lost 1 base, and 6 bases had no gene match. The CDR3 DNA is TGTGCCAGCAGCTTAGGCGGGAGTGGGGGCAATGAGCAGTTCTTC. It codes for CASSLGGSGGNEQFF. The variable domain in full, with the rest retrieved from reference TRBV7-9 and TRBJ2-1, is DTGVSQNPRHKITKRGQNVTFRCDPISEHNRLYWYRQTLGQGPEFLTYFQNEAQLEKSRLLSDRFSAERPKGSFSTLEIQRTEQGDSAMYLCASSLGGSGGNEQFFGPGTRLTVL.